A single sample is the source of the 5 T cell receptor beta chains below, sequenced in a study of T cells in Graves' hyperthyroidism and ophthalmopathy. Template material for amplifying TCR beta CDR3 regions consisted of RNA transcripts. First-round RT-PCR targeting the TCR CDR3 was performed with the HTBI primer set. TCRdb reanalysed the multiplex PCR reads using MiXCR and keeps one entry per CDR3 protein. Here the sample spans hundreds of thousands of distinct CDR3 sequences, approximately 13% being singletons. Sample: blood. The receptors here all came from a woman aged 18-29 years with Graves' hyperthyroidism.

The chain's CDR3 is CASSFSPSGANYNEQFF. CDR3 nucleotide sequence: TGTGCCAGCAGCTTTTCGCCTAGCGGGGCCAATTACAATGAGCAGTTCTTC. This chain joins TRBV7-9 and TRBJ2-1; TRBD2 agrees at 9 bases. V dropped 3 bases and J dropped 4; count of bases not matched to a gene: 10. The CDR3 is 17 amino acids. The V gene's germline CDR1 is SEHNR and CDR2 FQNEAQ (reference sequence).

This clonotype was recorded at least ten times. The chain uses TRBV6-1 and TRBJ2-7; D gene uncertain. CDR1 and CDR2 (germline): MNHNS, SASEGT. V was pared by 6 bases and J by 5 bases, with 20 bases between. CDR3 size: 15 residues. Written as DNA, the CDR3 is TGTGCCAGCAGACCTACCGAAACCTCGTGGAACGAGCAGTACTTC. It encodes CASRPTETSWNEQYF.

This clonotype has just a few counts. The chain employs TRBV20-1 and TRBJ2-3; 10 positions agree with TRBD2. The germline CDR1 and CDR2 sequences are DFQATT and SNEGSKA (reference sequence). This CDR3 region has 15 residues. With V trimmed by 5 bases and J by 1 base, 6 bases remained unmatched. The CDR3, as DNA: TGCAGTGCTCCGAGGACTAGCGGAGGCACAGATACGCAGTATTTT. Translation: CSAPRTSGGTDTQYF.

This clonotype was counted many times. The J gene is TRBJ2-3, the V gene TRBV27, with D unclear. V was clipped by 8 bases and J by 0 bases, with 24 bases between them. The germline gives CDR1 MNHEY, CDR2 SMNVEV (reference sequence). CDR3 length: 18 amino acids. CDR3 nucleotide sequence: TGTGCCAGCCTGCTCCCCGGGCATTCTAATTCTAGCACAGATACGCAGTATTTT. Amino acid sequence: CASLLPGHSNSSTDTQYF.

In its sample, this clonotype was seen many times. This chain connects TRBV12-3 or TRBV12-4 to TRBJ1-4; unclear D gene. V shed 2 bases and J shed 3 bases, with 4 bases lying between them. The CDR3 is 13 amino acids. CDR3 DNA: TGTGCCAGCAGTTTACTGTCTAATGAAAAACTGTTTTTT. Its protein product is CASSLLSNEKLFF.